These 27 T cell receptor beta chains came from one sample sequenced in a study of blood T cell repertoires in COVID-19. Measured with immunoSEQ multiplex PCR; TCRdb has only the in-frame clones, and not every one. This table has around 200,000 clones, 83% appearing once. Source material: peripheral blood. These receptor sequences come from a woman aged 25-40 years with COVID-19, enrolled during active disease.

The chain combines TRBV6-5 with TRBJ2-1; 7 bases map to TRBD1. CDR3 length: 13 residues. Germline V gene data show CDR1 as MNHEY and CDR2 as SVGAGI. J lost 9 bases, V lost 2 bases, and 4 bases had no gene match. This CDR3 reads CASSYRQGGEQFF. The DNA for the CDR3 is TGTGCCAGCAGTTACAGACAGGGTGGTGAGCAGTTCTTC.

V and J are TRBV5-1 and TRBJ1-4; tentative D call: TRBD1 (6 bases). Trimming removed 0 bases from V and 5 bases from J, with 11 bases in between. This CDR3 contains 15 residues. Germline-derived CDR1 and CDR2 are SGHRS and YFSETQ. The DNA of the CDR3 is TGCGCCAGCAGCTTGGGGGGGCCAGGGAATGAAAAACTGTTTTTT. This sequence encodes CASSLGGPGNEKLFF.

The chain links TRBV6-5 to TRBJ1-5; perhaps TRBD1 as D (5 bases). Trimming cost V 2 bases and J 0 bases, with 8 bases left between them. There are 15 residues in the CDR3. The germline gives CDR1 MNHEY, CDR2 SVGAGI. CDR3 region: CASSYLQGSNQPQHF. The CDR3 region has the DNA TGTGCCAGCAGTTACCTCCAGGGTAGCAATCAGCCCCAGCATTTT.

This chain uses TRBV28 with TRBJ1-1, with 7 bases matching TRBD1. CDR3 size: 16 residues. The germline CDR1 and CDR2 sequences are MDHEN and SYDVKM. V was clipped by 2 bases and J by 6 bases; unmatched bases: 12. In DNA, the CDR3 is TGTGCCAGCAGTTTAGCAGACAGGGTAGACAAGGCTGAAGCTTTCTTT. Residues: CASSLADRVDKAEAFF.

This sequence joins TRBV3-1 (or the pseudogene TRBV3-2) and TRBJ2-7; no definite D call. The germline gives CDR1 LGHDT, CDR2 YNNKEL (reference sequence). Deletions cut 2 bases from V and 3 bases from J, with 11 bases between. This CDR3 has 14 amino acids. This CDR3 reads CASSQPIGGYEQYF. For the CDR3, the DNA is TGTGCCAGCAGCCAACCCATTGGCGGCTACGAGCAGTACTTC.

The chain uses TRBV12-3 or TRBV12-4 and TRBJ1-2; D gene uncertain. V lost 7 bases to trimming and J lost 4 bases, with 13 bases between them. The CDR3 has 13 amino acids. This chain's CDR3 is CASTSGRAYGYTF. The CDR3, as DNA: TGTGCCAGCACCTCTGGCCGTGCCTATGGCTACACCTTC.

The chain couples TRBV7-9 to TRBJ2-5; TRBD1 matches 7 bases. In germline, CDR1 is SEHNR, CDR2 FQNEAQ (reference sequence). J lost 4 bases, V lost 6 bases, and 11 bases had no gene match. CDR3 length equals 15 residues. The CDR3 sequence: CASSSKWAGGETQYF. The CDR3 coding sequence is TGTGCCAGCAGTTCAAAGTGGGCAGGGGGAGAGACCCAGTACTTC. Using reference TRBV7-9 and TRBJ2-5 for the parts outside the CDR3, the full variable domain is DTGVSQNPRHKITKRGQNVTFRCDPISEHNRLYWYRQTLGQGPEFLTYFQNEAQLEKSRLLSDRFSAERPKGSFSTLEIQRTEQGDSAMYLCASSSKWAGGETQYFGPGTRLLVL.

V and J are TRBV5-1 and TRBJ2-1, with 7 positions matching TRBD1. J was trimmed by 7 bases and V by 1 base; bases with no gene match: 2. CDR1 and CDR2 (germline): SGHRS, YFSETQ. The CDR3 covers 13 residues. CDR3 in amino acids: CASSLTGANEQFF. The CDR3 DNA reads TGCGCCAGCAGCTTGACAGGGGCTAATGAGCAGTTCTTC.

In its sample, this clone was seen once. CDR3: CASSLGGLGQAEAYEQYF. CDR3 in DNA: TGTGCCAGCAGCTTAGGGGGATTGGGACAGGCGGAAGCCTACGAGCAGTACTTC. V and J are TRBV7-6 and TRBJ2-7; TRBD1 agrees at 8 bases. CDR1 is SGHVS, CDR2 FNYEAQ, per germline. This CDR3 spans 18 amino acids. V trimming: 1 base; J trimming: 2 bases; junction bases outside the gene matches: 13.

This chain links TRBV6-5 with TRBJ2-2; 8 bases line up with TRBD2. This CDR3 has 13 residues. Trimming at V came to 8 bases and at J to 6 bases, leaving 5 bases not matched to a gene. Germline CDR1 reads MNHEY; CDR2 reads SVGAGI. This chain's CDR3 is CASGGGPPGELFF. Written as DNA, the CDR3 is TGTGCCAGCGGCGGGGGGCCTCCCGGGGAGCTGTTTTTT.

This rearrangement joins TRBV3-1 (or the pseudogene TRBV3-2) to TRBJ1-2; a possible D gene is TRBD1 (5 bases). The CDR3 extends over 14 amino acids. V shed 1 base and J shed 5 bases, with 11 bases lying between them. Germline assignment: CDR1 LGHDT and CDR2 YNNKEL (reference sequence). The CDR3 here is CASSQGEGWYGYTF. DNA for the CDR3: TGTGCCAGCAGCCAAGGGGAGGGGTGGTATGGCTACACCTTC.

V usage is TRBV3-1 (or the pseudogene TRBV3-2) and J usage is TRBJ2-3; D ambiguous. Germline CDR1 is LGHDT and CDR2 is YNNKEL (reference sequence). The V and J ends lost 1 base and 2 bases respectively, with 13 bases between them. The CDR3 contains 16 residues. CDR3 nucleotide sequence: TGTGCCAGCAGCCAAGCCGTGGGCAGGCTCACAGATACGCAGTATTTT. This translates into CASSQAVGRLTDTQYF.

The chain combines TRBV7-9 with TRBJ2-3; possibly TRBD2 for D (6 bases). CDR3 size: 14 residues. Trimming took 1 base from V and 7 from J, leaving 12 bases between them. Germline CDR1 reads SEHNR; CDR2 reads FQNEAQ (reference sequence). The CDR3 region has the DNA TGTGCCAGCAGCTTAGTCGGGCGGGGCTATACGCAGTATTTT. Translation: CASSLVGRGYTQYF.

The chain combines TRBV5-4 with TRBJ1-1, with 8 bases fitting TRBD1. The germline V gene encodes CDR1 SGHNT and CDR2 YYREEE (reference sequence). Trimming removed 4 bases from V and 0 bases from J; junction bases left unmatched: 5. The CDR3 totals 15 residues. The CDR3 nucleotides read TGTGCCAGCAGCCTAGGACAGGGCGTGAACACTGAAGCTTTCTTT. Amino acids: CASSLGQGVNTEAFF.

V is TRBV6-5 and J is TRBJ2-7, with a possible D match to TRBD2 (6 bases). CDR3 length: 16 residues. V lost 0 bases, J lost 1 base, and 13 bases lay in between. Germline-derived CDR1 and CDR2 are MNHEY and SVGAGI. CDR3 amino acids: CASSYSSRGWSYEQYF. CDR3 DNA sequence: TGTGCCAGCAGTTACTCGAGTCGGGGGTGGTCCTACGAGCAGTACTTC.

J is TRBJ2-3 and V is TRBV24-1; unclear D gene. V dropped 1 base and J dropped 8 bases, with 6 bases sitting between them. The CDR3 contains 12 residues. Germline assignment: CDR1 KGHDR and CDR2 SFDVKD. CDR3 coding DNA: TGTGCCACCAGTGATTTCACGGGTACGCAGTATTTT. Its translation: CATSDFTGTQYF.

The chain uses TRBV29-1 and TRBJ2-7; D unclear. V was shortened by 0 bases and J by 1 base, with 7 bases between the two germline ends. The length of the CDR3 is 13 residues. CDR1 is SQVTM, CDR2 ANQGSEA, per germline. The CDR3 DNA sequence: TGCAGCGTTGAAGAGACATATTCCTACGAGCAGTACTTC. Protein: CSVEETYSYEQYF.

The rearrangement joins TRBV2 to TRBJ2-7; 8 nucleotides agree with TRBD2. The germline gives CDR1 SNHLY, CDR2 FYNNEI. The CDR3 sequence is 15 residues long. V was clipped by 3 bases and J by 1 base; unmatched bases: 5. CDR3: CASSDRRGASYEQYF. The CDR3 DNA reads TGTGCCAGCAGTGATCGGCGGGGGGCGTCCTACGAGCAGTACTTC.

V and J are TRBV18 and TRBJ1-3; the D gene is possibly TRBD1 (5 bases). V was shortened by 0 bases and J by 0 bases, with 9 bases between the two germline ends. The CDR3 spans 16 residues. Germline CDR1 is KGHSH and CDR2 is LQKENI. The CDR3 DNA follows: TGTGCCAGCTCACCACCTGACAGAACCTCTGGAAACACCATATATTTT. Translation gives CASSPPDRTSGNTIYF. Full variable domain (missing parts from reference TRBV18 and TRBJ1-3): NAGVMQNPRHLVRRRGQEARLRCSPMKGHSHVYWYRQLPEEGLKFMVYLQKENIIDESGMPKERFSAEFPKEGPSILRIQQVVRGDSAAYFCASSPPDRTSGNTIYFGEGSWLTVV.

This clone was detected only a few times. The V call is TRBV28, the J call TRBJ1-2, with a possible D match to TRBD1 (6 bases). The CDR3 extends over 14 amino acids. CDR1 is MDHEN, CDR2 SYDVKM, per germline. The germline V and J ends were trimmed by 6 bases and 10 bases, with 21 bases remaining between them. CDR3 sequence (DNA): TGTGCCAGCAGCCCGCCCGGGGGGGCCGCGGTCTACACCTTC. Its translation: CASSPPGGAAVYTF.

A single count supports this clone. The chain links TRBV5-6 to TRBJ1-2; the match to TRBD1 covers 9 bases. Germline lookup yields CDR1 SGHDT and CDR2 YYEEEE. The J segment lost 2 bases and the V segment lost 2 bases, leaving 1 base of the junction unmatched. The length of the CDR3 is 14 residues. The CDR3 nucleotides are TGTGCCAGCAGCTTTGGGACAGGGAACTATGGCTACACCTTC. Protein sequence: CASSFGTGNYGYTF.

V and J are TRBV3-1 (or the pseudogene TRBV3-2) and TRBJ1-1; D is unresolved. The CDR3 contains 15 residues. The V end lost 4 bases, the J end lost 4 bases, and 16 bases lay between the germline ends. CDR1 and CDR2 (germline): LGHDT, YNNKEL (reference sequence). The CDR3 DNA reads TGTGCCAGCAGCCTTTCGGACGGGAGAGGCACTGAAGCTTTCTTT. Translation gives CASSLSDGRGTEAFF.

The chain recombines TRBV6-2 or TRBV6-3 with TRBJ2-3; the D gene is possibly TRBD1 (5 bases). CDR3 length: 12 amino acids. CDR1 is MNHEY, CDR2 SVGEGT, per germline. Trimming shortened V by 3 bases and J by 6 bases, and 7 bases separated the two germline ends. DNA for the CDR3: TGTGCCAGCAGTTATAAGGGGGATACGCAGTATTTT. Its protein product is CASSYKGDTQYF.

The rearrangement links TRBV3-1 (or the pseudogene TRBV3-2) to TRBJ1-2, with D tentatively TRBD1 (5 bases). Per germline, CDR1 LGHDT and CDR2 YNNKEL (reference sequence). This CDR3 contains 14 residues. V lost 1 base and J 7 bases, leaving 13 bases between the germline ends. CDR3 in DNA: TGTGCCAGCAGCCAAGGGGGCTCATCTGGTGGCTACACCTTC. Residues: CASSQGGSSGGYTF.

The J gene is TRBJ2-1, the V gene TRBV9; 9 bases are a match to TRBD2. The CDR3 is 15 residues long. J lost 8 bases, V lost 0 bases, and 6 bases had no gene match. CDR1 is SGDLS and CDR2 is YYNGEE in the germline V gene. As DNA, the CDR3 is TGTGCCAGCAGCGTAGCGGCTAGCGGGAACGATGAGCAGTTCTTC. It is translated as CASSVAASGNDEQFF.

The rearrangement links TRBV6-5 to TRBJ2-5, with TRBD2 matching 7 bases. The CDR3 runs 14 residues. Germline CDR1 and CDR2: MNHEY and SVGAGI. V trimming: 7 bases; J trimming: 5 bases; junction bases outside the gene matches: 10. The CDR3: CASTLGLVQETQYF. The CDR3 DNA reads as TGTGCCAGCACACTAGGACTAGTACAGGAGACCCAGTACTTC.

Here the CDR3 DNA reads TGTGCCAGCAGCAACCCTCGGACTAGCGGGGGTCTGAACACCGGGGAGCTGTTTTTT. Its translation is CASSNPRTSGGLNTGELFF. The genes are TRBV9 and TRBJ2-2; 13 positions match TRBD2. Trimming took 4 bases from V and 1 from J; bases not matched to a gene: 10. This CDR3 has 19 amino acids. Germline V gene lookup returns CDR1 SGDLS and CDR2 YYNGEE.